Presented here are 9 T cell receptor beta chains from one specimen sequenced in a study of early T cells in non-severe SARS-CoV-2 infection. TCRdb re-analysed the 5' RACE reads in MiXCR, keeping a single row per CDR3 protein. The sample consists of some 37,000 distinct CDR3 sequences, roughly 9.7% of them appearing once. Sequenced material: whole blood. The receptors originated from an adult who was a healthcare worker with PCR-confirmed SARS-CoV-2 infection or an uninfected control (not recorded which).

This clonotype came up many times. This sequence joins TRBV5-1 and TRBJ2-1, with TRBD2 identical over 9 bases. The CDR3 covers 15 residues. The V segment lost 0 bases and the J segment 4 bases; nucleotides outside the gene matches: 2. Germline values: CDR1 SGHRS, CDR2 YFSETQ. The CDR3 DNA reads TGCGCCAGCAGCTTGGGACTAGCGGTGTACAATGAGCAGTTCTTC. It codes for CASSLGLAVYNEQFF.

This clonotype was counted at least ten times. The rearrangement joins TRBV12-2 to TRBJ2-1; the table's D gene call, TRBD1, was not cross checked with the DNA. TRBV12-2 is shown as a pseudogene. This CDR3 contains 16 residues. This chain's CDR3 is CASRLSGKQGENEQFF. CDR3 sequence (DNA): TGTGCAAGTCGCTTATCAGGCAAACAGGGGGAAAATGAGCAGTTCTTC.

Many counts were recorded for this clonotype. The chain has TRBV28 and TRBJ1-1, with D unclear. The CDR3 spans 15 residues. Germline lookup yields CDR1 MDHEN and CDR2 SYDVKM. V lost 6 bases and J lost 1, with 15 bases in between. The chain's CDR3 is CASRERVGRNTEAFF. CDR3 bases: TGTGCCAGCAGGGAAAGGGTAGGGAGGAACACTGAAGCTTTCTTT. Variable domain in full (rest from reference TRBV28 and TRBJ1-1): DVKVTQSSRYLVKRTGEKVFLECVQDMDHENMFWYRQDPGLGLRLIYFSYDVKMKEKGDIPEGYSVSREKKERFSLILESASTNQTSMYLCASRERVGRNTEAFFGQGTRLTVV.

There are many counts of this clonotype. J is TRBJ2-7 and V is TRBV29-1; 7 positions match TRBD1. Unmatched junction bases numbered 9, after V lost 7 bases and J lost 6 bases. Germline CDR1 SQVTM, CDR2 ANQGSEA. CDR3 size: 12 residues. The CDR3 DNA reads as TGCAGCGCGTCTGACAGGGTGGGCGAGCAGTACTTC. It encodes CSASDRVGEQYF.

This clonotype was recorded many times. The CDR3 bases are TGTGCCAGCAGTGGCAGTCTTTTCGAGCAGTACTTC. It codes for CASSGSLFEQYF. V usage is TRBV12-3 or TRBV12-4 and J usage is TRBJ2-7; the D is unclear. V shed 5 bases and J shed 6 bases, with 11 bases lying between them. CDR3 length equals 12 residues.

This clonotype was recorded many times. The rearrangement links TRBV5-1 to TRBJ2-2; D uncertain. V was cut by 3 bases and J by 3 bases, with 12 bases left in between. This CDR3 has 15 residues. From germline, CDR1 is SGHRS and CDR2 YFSETQ. The CDR3 DNA is TGCGCCAGCAGCTCCTCCCGACGCTACACCGGGGAGCTGTTTTTT. Its translation is CASSSSRRYTGELFF.

In its sample, this clonotype was seen many times. The CDR3 sequence: CASSLYPLTVSGANVLTF. As DNA, the CDR3 is TGTGCCAGCAGCTTATACCCGCTGACAGTCTCTGGGGCCAACGTCCTGACTTTC. The chain is built from TRBV7-6 and TRBJ2-6; D may be TRBD1 (5 bases). Trimming pared 2 bases from V and 0 bases from J, leaving 14 bases between. Germline lookup yields CDR1 SGHVS and CDR2 FNYEAQ. The CDR3 runs to 18 residues.

The chain couples TRBV29-1 to TRBJ2-1; the D gene could be TRBD1 or TRBD2 (6 bases each). The germline V gene encodes CDR1 SQVTM and CDR2 ANQGSEA. Trimming cost V 3 bases and J 5 bases, with 14 bases left between them. CDR3 size: 14 residues. This chain's CDR3 is CSVDDPGAHNEQFF. The CDR3 DNA reads TGCAGCGTTGATGATCCGGGGGCTCACAATGAGCAGTTCTTC.

The chain uses TRBV4-2 and TRBJ1-1; D gene ambiguous. The CDR3 is 13 amino acids. V lost 0 bases and J lost 2, with 4 bases in between. Germline V CDR1 and CDR2: LGHNA, YNFKEQ. The CDR3 loop is CASSQDINTEAFF. The CDR3 DNA reads as TGTGCCAGCAGCCAAGATATAAACACTGAAGCTTTCTTT.